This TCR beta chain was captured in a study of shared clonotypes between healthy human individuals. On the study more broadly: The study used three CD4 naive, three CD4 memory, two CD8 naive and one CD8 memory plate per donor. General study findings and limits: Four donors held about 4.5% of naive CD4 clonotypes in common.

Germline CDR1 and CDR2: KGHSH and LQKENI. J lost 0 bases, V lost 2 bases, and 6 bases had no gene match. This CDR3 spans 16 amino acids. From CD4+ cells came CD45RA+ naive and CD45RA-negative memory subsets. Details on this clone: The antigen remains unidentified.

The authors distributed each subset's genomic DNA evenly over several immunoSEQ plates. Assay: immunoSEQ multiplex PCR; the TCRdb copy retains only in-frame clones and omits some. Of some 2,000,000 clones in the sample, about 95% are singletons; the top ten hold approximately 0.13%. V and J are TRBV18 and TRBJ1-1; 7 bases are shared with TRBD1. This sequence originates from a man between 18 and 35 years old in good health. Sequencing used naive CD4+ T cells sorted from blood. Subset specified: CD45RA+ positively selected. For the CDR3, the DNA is TGTGCCAGCTCACCAAACACAGGGGACTTGAACACTGAAGCTTTCTTT. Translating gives CASSPNTGDLNTEAFF.